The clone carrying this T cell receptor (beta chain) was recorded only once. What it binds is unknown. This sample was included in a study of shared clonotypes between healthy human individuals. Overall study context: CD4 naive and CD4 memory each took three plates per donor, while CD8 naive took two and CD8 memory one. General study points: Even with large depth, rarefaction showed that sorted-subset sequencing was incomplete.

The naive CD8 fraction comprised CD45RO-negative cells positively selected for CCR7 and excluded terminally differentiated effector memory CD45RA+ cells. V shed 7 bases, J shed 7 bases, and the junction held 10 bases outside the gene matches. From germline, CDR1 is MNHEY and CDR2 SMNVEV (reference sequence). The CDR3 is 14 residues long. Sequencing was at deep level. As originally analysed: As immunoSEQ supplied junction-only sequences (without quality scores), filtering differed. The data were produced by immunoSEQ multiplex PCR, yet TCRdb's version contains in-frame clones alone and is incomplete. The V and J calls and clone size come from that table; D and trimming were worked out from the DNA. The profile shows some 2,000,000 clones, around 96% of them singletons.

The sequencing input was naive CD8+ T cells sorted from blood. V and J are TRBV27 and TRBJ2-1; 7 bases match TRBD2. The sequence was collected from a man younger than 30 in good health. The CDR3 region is CASTQTGAGNEQFF. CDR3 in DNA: TGTGCCAGCACCCAAACGGGAGCGGGAAATGAGCAGTTCTTC.